The 10 T cell receptor beta chains in this list originate from one sample, sequenced in a study of CD8 T cells in ankylosing spondylitis. Each CDR3 protein is one row after TCRdb ran MiXCR on the 5' RACE reads. Among about 180,000 distinct CDR3 sequences listed, 9.8% were seen once. Sequencing was done on a sample of blood, either unsorted or a sorted T cell fraction (not recorded which). The receptors stem from a female donor with ankylosing spondylitis or in good health (not recorded which).

This chain connects TRBV7-9 to TRBJ2-3, with D possibly TRBD1 on 7 matching bases. The ends were cut back, 6 bases at V and 1 base at J, with 17 bases in the middle. This CDR3 is 16 amino acids long. Germline V gene sequence: CDR1 SEHNR, CDR2 FQNEAQ (reference sequence). The CDR3 loop reads CASRPIRGVGTDTQYF. CDR3 in DNA: TGTGCCAGCAGACCCATCAGGGGGGTGGGCACAGATACGCAGTATTTT.

This clonotype was seen a handful of times. The gene calls are TRBV13 and TRBJ2-7; D may be TRBD2 (6 bases). Trimming pared 4 bases from V and 2 bases from J, leaving 12 bases between. The CDR3 sequence is 14 residues long. Germline V gene lookup returns CDR1 PRHDT and CDR2 FYEKMQ (reference sequence). CDR3 coding DNA: TGTGCCAGCAGCTCCCGGGACTCAACCTACGAGCAGTACTTC. Translated: CASSSRDSTYEQYF.

This clonotype was seen repeatedly, ten times or more. The V call is TRBV7-7, the J call TRBJ2-5; D not resolved. The ends were cut back, 1 base at V and 4 bases at J, with 7 bases in the middle. This CDR3 contains 13 residues. Germline CDR1 is SSHAT and CDR2 is FNYEAQ (reference sequence). The CDR3: CASSLVGRETQYF. The CDR3 bases are TGTGCCAGCAGCTTAGTCGGCCGAGAGACCCAGTACTTC.

This clonotype was picked up a small number of times. The V and J genes are TRBV9 and TRBJ2-2; 11 nucleotides agree with TRBD1. The length of the CDR3 is 16 residues. Germline V lookup: CDR1 SGDLS, CDR2 YYNGEE. Germline trimming cut 4 bases from V and 8 bases from J; bases unmatched to any gene: 10. The CDR3 loop reads CASSPRTGGASGELFF. DNA for the CDR3: TGTGCCAGCAGCCCCCGGACAGGGGGCGCATCAGGGGAGCTGTTTTTT.

J is TRBJ2-2 and V is TRBV24-1; the match to TRBD2 covers 8 bases. This CDR3 has 16 amino acids. V dropped 0 bases and J dropped 5; count of bases not matched to a gene: 4. Germline lookup yields CDR1 KGHDR and CDR2 SFDVKD. CDR3 sequence (DNA): TGTGCCACCAGTGATTTGGCCCGGGAGGGGACCGGGGAGCTGTTTTTT. It is translated as CATSDLAREGTGELFF.

The rearrangement links TRBV7-2 to TRBJ2-3, with 7 bases matching TRBD1. The CDR3 length is 16 residues. Germline trimming cut 5 bases from V and 6 bases from J; bases unmatched to any gene: 14. The germline CDR1 and CDR2 sequences are SGHTA and FQGNSA. The CDR3 DNA follows: TGTGCCAGCAGCCCACTACAGGGGAACGCAGTCGATACGCAGTATTTT. This codes for CASSPLQGNAVDTQYF.

This clonotype has only a few counts. V usage is TRBV30 and J usage is TRBJ2-1; D is possibly TRBD1 (5 bases). The CDR3 totals 14 residues. Per germline, CDR1 GTSNPN and CDR2 SVGIG (reference sequence). Trimming removed 2 bases from V and 3 bases from J, with 11 bases in between. This chain's CDR3 is CAWSFPGHYNEQFF. The CDR3 DNA follows: TGTGCCTGGAGTTTCCCCGGACACTACAATGAGCAGTTCTTC.

This clonotype has a handful of counts. This rearrangement joins TRBV7-9 to TRBJ2-5; no definite D call. This CDR3 contains 14 residues. Germline V gene data show CDR1 as SEHNR and CDR2 as FQNEAQ (reference sequence). V was pared by 2 bases and J by 2 bases, with 9 bases between. The CDR3 DNA is TGTGCCAGCAGCTTAAAAACAGTTCAAGAGACCCAGTACTTC. This codes for CASSLKTVQETQYF.

This clonotype was observed a handful of times. The chain joins TRBV30 to TRBJ1-2; no clear D. CDR1 and CDR2 (germline): GTSNPN, SVGIG (reference sequence). The V and J ends lost 5 bases and 7 bases respectively, with 11 bases between them. The CDR3 loop spans 11 amino acids. CDR3 sequence reads: CAWLGSGGYTF. CDR3 nucleotide sequence: TGTGCCTGGCTCGGGAGTGGTGGCTACACCTTC.

This clonotype was found a few times. The chain recombines TRBV9 with TRBJ2-4; D ambiguous. There are 13 residues in the CDR3. Looked up from germline, CDR1 is SGDLS and CDR2 is YYNGEE. Deletions cut 8 bases from V and 7 bases from J, with 16 bases between. Here the CDR3 reads CASSRSDGNIQYF. The CDR3 DNA sequence: TGTGCCAGTTCTCGTTCGGATGGGAACATTCAGTACTTC. Combining the CDR3 with reference TRBV9 and TRBJ2-4 gives the whole variable domain DSGVTQTPKHLITATGQRVTLRCSPRSGDLSVYWYQQSLDQGLQFLIQYYNGEERAKGNILERFSAQQFPDLHSELNLSSLELGDSALYFCASSRSDGNIQYFGAGTRLSVL.